Listed below are T cell receptor beta chains from one sample, sequenced in a study of graft-versus-host responses after intestinal transplantation. The protocol was immunoSEQ multiplex PCR, while the TCRdb copy is restricted to in-frame clones and leaves out a portion. The data hold under 20,000 clones, with approximately 39% observed a single time. Sequencing used alloreactive CD8+ T cells from a mixed lymphocyte reaction culture, obtained before intestinal transplant. Receptor source: a human patient who received an intestinal transplant. The CDR3 runs from the conserved cysteine through the conserved F or W. A D gene is named only where the DNA matches it firmly. Clone size is not always given. Where it is, it says once, few, many or a class for expanded clones.

v_call	j_call	clone_size	d_call	cdr3_nt	cdr3_aa
TRBV13	TRBJ2-7	-	TRBD1	TGTGCCAGCAGCCTCCGACAGGGCCAGTACTTC	CASSLRQGQYF
TRBV7-7	TRBJ2-3	medium-sized	-	TGTGCCAGCAGCGAATTCCTCACAGATACGCAGTATTTT	CASSEFLTDTQYF
TRBV5-1	TRBJ2-5	-	TRBD2	TGCGCCAGCAGCTTGGTCCTAGCGGGGGAGACCCAGTACTTC	CASSLVLAGETQYF
TRBV6-5	TRBJ1-5	-	-	TGTGCCAGCAGTTACGGGACCCATCAGCCCCAGCATTTT	CASSYGTHQPQHF
TRBV11-2	TRBJ2-7	few	-	TGTGCCAGCAGCTTAGATTTACTCCGGAGGGGACGACACCGTCGGTACGAGCAGTACTTC	CASSLDLLRRGRHRRYEQYF
TRBV23-1	TRBJ2-1	-	TRBD2	TGCGCCAGCAGTCCCGGGACTAGCGGATTCAATGAGCAGTTCTTC	CASSPGTSGFNEQFF
TRBV11-2	TRBJ1-1	-	-	TGTGCCAGCAGCTTAAAGAGGTTCATGAACACTGAAGCTTTCTTT	CASSLKRFMNTEAFF
TRBV19	TRBJ2-7	-	-	TGTGCCAGTAGTCTAGGTGTGGCAGTTGACGAGCAGTACTTC	CASSLGVAVDEQYF
TRBV7-2	TRBJ2-3	few	TRBD2	TGTGCCAGCAGCTTAGGGACTAGCGGGAGATCAGATACGCAGTATTTT	CASSLGTSGRSDTQYF
TRBV5-8	TRBJ2-7	-	-	TGTGCCAGCAGCTTGGCTAGCCTACTCTACGAGCAGTACTTC	CASSLASLLYEQYF
TRBV4-1	TRBJ2-1	-	-	TGCGCCAGCAGCCAAGATGGCCTTTTACTAGGCAATGAGCAGTTCTTC	CASSQDGLLLGNEQFF
TRBV7-8	TRBJ2-2	-	TRBD1	TGTGCCAGCGATGACAGGGTTTCGTCCGGGGAGCTGTTTTTT	CASDDRVSSGELFF
TRBV27	TRBJ2-7	-	TRBD2	TGTGCCAGCAGAGGAGGTCGGGAGGACCCCTACGAGCAGTACTTC	CASRGGREDPYEQYF
TRBV4-1	TRBJ1-1	-	-	TGCGCCAGCAGCTTTAACGTGGGGTCCACTGAAGCTTTCTTT	CASSFNVGSTEAFF
TRBV6-6	TRBJ2-1	few	-	TGTGCCAGCAGTTACCGGGACTGGCGCTACAATGAGCAGTTCTTC	CASSYRDWRYNEQFF
TRBV27	TRBJ2-1	-	-	TGTGCCAGCAGTTTATCGGGGGGGGGCACTGAGCAGTTCTTC	CASSLSGGGTEQFF
TRBV28	TRBJ2-7	medium-sized	-	TGTGCCAGCAGCGGGAGTTTCTCCTACGAGCAGTACTTC	CASSGSFSYEQYF
TRBV19	TRBJ1-2	-	-	TGTGCCAGTAGTCCCGTCCCGGCAAATCGAAAGACCTATGGCTACACCTTC	CASSPVPANRKTYGYTF
TRBV7-7	TRBJ2-3	-	-	TGTGCCAGCAGCTTCGGGCAAGGGGGGACAGATACGCAGTATTTT	CASSFGQGGTDTQYF
TRBV5-6	TRBJ2-1	-	-	TGTGCCAGCAGCCCCCCCGGGTTCGGGAGCTACAATGAGCAGTTCTTC	CASSPPGFGSYNEQFF
TRBV7-9	TRBJ2-5	-	TRBD1	TGTGCCAGCAGCGGGGACAGGCAAGAGACCCAGTACTTC	CASSGDRQETQYF
TRBV6-1	TRBJ1-3	few	-	TGTGCCAGCAAAGGGGACTTCGAAAACACCATATATTTT	CASKGDFENTIYF
TRBV4-2	TRBJ2-1	few	-	TGTGCCAGCAGCTTGGACGGCTTAGAGTACGATGGCAATGAGCAGTTCTTC	CASSLDGLEYDGNEQFF
TRBV6-1	TRBJ2-1	-	TRBD2	TGTGCCAGCAGTGAGGTAGCGGGGGGCTTTCGGGACTCCTACAATGAGCAGTTCTTC	CASSEVAGGFRDSYNEQFF
TRBV6-5	TRBJ1-5	few	-	TGTGCCAGCAGAACTAGGTTTTATAGCAATCAGCCCCAGCATTTT	CASRTRFYSNQPQHF
TRBV27	TRBJ2-7	-	TRBD2	TGTGCCAGCAGCCCATCTAGCGGCTACGAGCAGTACTTC	CASSPSSGYEQYF
TRBV10-3	TRBJ2-3	-	TRBD1	TGTGCCATCACCTCCCTGCGAGGGGGCGCGTCTTTCGATACGCAGTATTTT	CAITSLRGGASFDTQYF
TRBV2	TRBJ1-2	-	TRBD1	TGTGCCAGCAGTGCCAGGGGGCCTAACTATGGCTACACCTTC	CASSARGPNYGYTF
TRBV9	TRBJ2-2	few	TRBD2	TGTGCCAGCAGCCCTCGGACTAGCGCGGGCACCGGGGAGCTGTTTTTT	CASSPRTSAGTGELFF
TRBV7-3	TRBJ1-3	medium-sized	-	TGTGCCAGCAGCTTAAACGGGGGTCTCTGGAACACCATATATTTT	CASSLNGGLWNTIYF
TRBV5-1	TRBJ1-2	few	-	TGCGCCAGCAGCTTGGAGCGGAGGATGGGCTACACCTTC	CASSLERRMGYTF
TRBV7-3	TRBJ2-2	few	-	TGTGCCAGCAGCTTAAAGTGGCGAGAAGCGAACACCGGGGAGCTGTTTTTT	CASSLKWREANTGELFF
TRBV14	TRBJ1-4	few	TRBD1	TGTGCCAGCAGCCAAGCGGGACAGGGATCAAATGAAAAACTGTTTTTT	CASSQAGQGSNEKLFF
TRBV6-5	TRBJ2-1	few	-	TGTGCCAGCAGTTTGGGGAGCTCCTACAATGAGCAGTTCTTC	CASSLGSSYNEQFF
TRBV11-3	TRBJ1-1	few	TRBD1	TGTGCCAGCAACTGGGACAGGGGAGATACTGAAGCTTTCTTT	CASNWDRGDTEAFF
TRBV6-9	TRBJ2-7	-	-	TGTGCCAGCAGTTACGGCCAGGGGTCGAGCGAGCAGTACTTC	CASSYGQGSSEQYF
TRBV6-1	TRBJ2-6	-	TRBD1	TGTGCCAGCAGTGAACAGGGGGCTGGGGCCAACGTCCTGACTTTC	CASSEQGAGANVLTF
TRBV20-1	TRBJ2-5	once	-	TGCAGTGCGAGCGGAGAGACCCAGTACTTC	CSASGETQYF
TRBV7-6	TRBJ1-1	-	-	TGTGCCAGCAGCTTTTGGGGCGCTGAAGCTTTCTTT	CASSFWGAEAFF
TRBV27	TRBJ2-5	few	TRBD1	TGTGCCAGCAGTTTAACGGCAGGGGGACAAGAGACCCAGTACTTC	CASSLTAGGQETQYF
TRBV28	TRBJ2-3	-	TRBD2	TGTGCCAGCAGTTCTCGACTAGCGCAAGTAGATACGCAGTATTTT	CASSSRLAQVDTQYF
TRBV5-1	TRBJ1-2	-	TRBD1	TGCGCCAGCAGCCGGGGAGGGACAGGGGGCTACACCTTC	CASSRGGTGGYTF
TRBV6-6	TRBJ1-2	-	TRBD1	TGTGCCAGCAGTTACAGGGGACAGGGAAACTATGGCTACACCTTC	CASSYRGQGNYGYTF
TRBV28	TRBJ2-5	-	TRBD1	TGTGCCAGCAGTCCCAATACGGCTCAGGGGGATAGGGAGACCCAGTACTTC	CASSPNTAQGDRETQYF
TRBV7-4	TRBJ2-7	few	-	TGTGCCAGCAGCCAGGTGGGGGGCGGATTCTACGAGCAGTACTTC	CASSQVGGGFYEQYF
TRBV6-1	TRBJ2-3	few	-	TGTGCCAGCCGGCCGGGAGCGGCCGGAGATACGCAGTATTTT	CASRPGAAGDTQYF
TRBV10-2	TRBJ2-2	-	-	TGCGCCATCCGCCGCCAGCGGTGGGGCGGGGAGCTGTTTTTT	CAIRRQRWGGELFF
TRBV18	TRBJ1-1	medium-sized	TRBD1	TGTGCCAGCTCACCACGTACAGGGGGGCCTGAAGCTTTCTTT	CASSPRTGGPEAFF
TRBV4-3	TRBJ2-7	few	TRBD1	TGCGCCAGCAGCCCATTCGGGACAGAGAACGAGCAGTACTTC	CASSPFGTENEQYF